The next 14 T cell receptor beta chains were all read from a single sample in a study of T-cell memory formation after mild COVID-19. TCRdb fed the 5' RACE reads into MiXCR, producing one record per CDR3 protein. Seen here are more than 450,000 distinct CDR3 sequences, under 20% observed once, and the top ten hold about 12%. Sequenced: PBMCs or a T cell subset sorted from them (not recorded which). These receptors came from an adult woman who had mild COVID-19 (a few samples of this study predate the infection). Cell type and time point are not known.

Here the CDR3 DNA reads TGTGCCAGCAGCGTAGCAGACAGGGGCTATGGCTACACCTTC. It specifies CASSVADRGYGYTF. The gene calls are TRBV9 and TRBJ1-2; TRBD1 matches at 8 bases. V lost 0 bases, J lost 4 bases, and 2 bases stayed unmatched. The germline CDR1 and CDR2 sequences are SGDLS and YYNGEE. This CDR3 contains 14 residues.

CDR3 loop: CASSWEGGYEQYF. The CDR3 DNA reads as TGTGCCAGCAGTTGGGAGGGTGGCTACGAGCAGTACTTC. The chain couples TRBV12-3 or TRBV12-4 to TRBJ2-7; the match to TRBD2 covers 7 bases. V shed 4 bases and J 3 bases; nucleotides not matched to a gene: 3. The CDR3 is 13 residues long.

This clonotype has just a few counts. The CDR3 sequence: CASSPTEYGYTF. The CDR3, as DNA: TGTGCCAGCTCGCCGACAGAGTATGGCTACACCTTC. The J gene is TRBJ1-2, the V gene TRBV18, with a weak D call TRBD1 (5 bases). The ends were cut back, 6 bases at V and 5 bases at J, with 10 bases in the middle. Germline CDR1 and CDR2: KGHSH and LQKENI. The CDR3 spans 12 residues.

This clonotype was picked up a small number of times. This sequence joins TRBV5-6 and TRBJ2-1, with 7 bases aligning to TRBD2. This CDR3 comprises 15 residues. The germline gives CDR1 SGHDT, CDR2 YYEEEE. Trimming at V came to 3 bases and at J to 9 bases, leaving 12 bases not matched to a gene. The CDR3 is CASSSITSDVGEQFF. CDR3 bases: TGTGCCAGCAGCTCTATAACTAGCGATGTAGGTGAGCAGTTCTTC.

This clonotype was seen more than once but under ten times. This chain connects TRBV12-3 or TRBV12-4 to TRBJ1-2; 7 bases map to TRBD1. CDR3 length: 14 residues. V shed 5 bases, J shed 3 bases, and the junction held 6 bases outside the gene matches. CDR3 residues: CASSPTTGYYGYTF. The DNA of the CDR3 is TGTGCCAGCAGTCCTACGACAGGGTACTATGGCTACACCTTC.

This clonotype has a handful of counts. The CDR3, as DNA: TGTGCCAGCAGCTCGCAGGCAGGCACCTATCAGCCCCAGCATTTT. Its protein product is CASSSQAGTYQPQHF. This chain joins TRBV7-8 and TRBJ1-5; no definite D call. The CDR3 spans 15 residues. CDR1 and CDR2 from the germline V gene are SGHVS and FQNEAQ. The ends were cut back, 4 bases at V and 5 bases at J, with 15 bases in the middle. Based on the CDR3 plus reference TRBV7-8 and TRBJ1-5, the full variable domain is GAGVSQSPRYKVAKRGQDVALRCDPISGHVSLFWYQQALGQGPEFLTYFQNEAQLDKSGLPSDRFFAERPEGSVSTLKIQRTQQEDSAVYLCASSSQAGTYQPQHFGDGTRLSIL.

This clonotype has a count of ten or more. The rearrangement uses TRBV7-2 and TRBJ1-1; 7 bases line up with TRBD1. V lost 4 bases and J lost 4; bases outside the gene matches: 3. Per the germline V gene, CDR1 is SGHTA and CDR2 is FQGNSA. The CDR3 covers 13 residues. CDR3 protein: CASSYPGGTEAFF. For the CDR3, the DNA is TGTGCCAGCAGCTACCCAGGGGGCACTGAAGCTTTCTTT.

The rearrangement uses TRBV5-6 and TRBJ2-1, with a possible D match to TRBD2 (6 bases). The CDR3 is 16 amino acids. Per the germline V gene, CDR1 is SGHDT and CDR2 is YYEEEE. V was pared by 0 bases and J by 1 base, with 11 bases between. The CDR3 protein is CASSLDPGRSYNEQFF. The CDR3 nucleotides read TGTGCCAGCAGCTTGGATCCAGGGAGGTCCTACAATGAGCAGTTCTTC.

In its sample, this clonotype was seen a few times. The J gene is TRBJ2-5, the V gene TRBV9, with TRBD2 matching over 10 bases. Germline CDR1 and CDR2: SGDLS and YYNGEE. V lost 0 bases to trimming and J lost 5 bases; unmatched junction nucleotides: 4. The CDR3 contains 15 residues. The CDR3 protein is CASSVGAGGLETQYF. CDR3 DNA: TGTGCCAGCAGCGTAGGAGCGGGAGGGTTGGAGACCCAGTACTTC.

The genes are TRBV11-2 and TRBJ2-2; 10 bases line up with TRBD2. Germline trimming cut 2 bases from V and 5 bases from J; bases unmatched to any gene: 5. The CDR3 consists of 16 residues. CDR1 and CDR2 from the germline V gene are SGHAT and FQNNGV. CDR3 sequence: CASSLRASGGTGELFF. In nucleotides, the CDR3 is TGTGCCAGCAGCTTAAGGGCTAGCGGGGGAACCGGGGAGCTGTTTTTT.

This clonotype was picked up a small number of times. The chain carries TRBV12-3 or TRBV12-4 and TRBJ2-2; D is uncertain. The CDR3 runs 14 residues. V was trimmed by 6 bases and J by 7 bases, leaving 15 bases between them. The CDR3 bases are TGTGCCAGCAGCCCCGAGACCCTGGGCGGGGAGCTGTTTTTT. It specifies CASSPETLGGELFF.

Only a few counts were recorded for this clonotype. The chain joins TRBV11-1 to TRBJ1-1; no firm D call. Germline V gene lookup returns CDR1 SGHAT and CDR2 FQDESV (reference sequence). The CDR3 is made up of 14 amino acids. The V end was cut by 5 bases, the J end by 1 base, with 11 bases between. This CDR3 reads CASSRHLENTEAFF. CDR3 bases: TGTGCCAGCAGCCGCCATTTGGAGAACACTGAAGCTTTCTTT.

In this sample, this clonotype turned up a few times. This chain connects TRBV27 to TRBJ1-6; D perhaps matches TRBD1 (6 bases). The CDR3 runs to 14 residues. The V gene's germline CDR1 is MNHEY and CDR2 SMNVEV (reference sequence). Trimming shortened V by 3 bases and J by 9 bases, and 12 bases separated the two germline ends. The CDR3 bases are TGTGCCAGCAGTTTGCGGGGGCCGGGTTCACCCCTCCACTTT. Translated, it gives CASSLRGPGSPLHF.

There are a few counts of this clonotype. The chain links TRBV5-1 to TRBJ2-4; D ambiguous. The V end was cut by 4 bases, the J end by 0 bases, with 14 bases between. Looked up from germline, CDR1 is SGHRS and CDR2 is YFSETQ. The CDR3 consists of 16 residues. CDR3 bases: TGCGCCAGCAGCCGCTTAGGTGAACTAGCCAAAAACATTCAGTACTTC. Its translation is CASSRLGELAKNIQYF. Looking up the rest from reference TRBV5-1 and TRBJ2-4 gives the full variable domain: KAGVTQTPRYLIKTRGQQVTLSCSPISGHRSVSWYQQTPGQGLQFLFEYFSETQRNKGNFPGRFSGRQFSNSRSEMNVSTLELGDSALYLCASSRLGELAKNIQYFGAGTRLSVL.